The 15 T cell receptor beta chains given below trace back to one sample, sequenced in a study of cytomegalovirus exposure and HLA in healthy donors. PCR was performed using 60 Vbeta and 13 Jbeta primers. Clones were read by immunoSEQ multiplex PCR, and TCRdb kept only the in-frame ones, dropping some. The profile shows roughly 120,000 clones, around 8.5% of them singletons. Sequenced: PBMCs. These receptors all stem from a man aged 40-49 years in good health and CMV-seronegative.

This chain uses TRBV12-5 with TRBJ2-1, with a weak D call TRBD1 (6 bases). V was pared by 7 bases and J by 4 bases, with 14 bases between. The CDR3 totals 14 residues. Germline loops: CDR1 LGHNT, CDR2 FRNRAP. The CDR3: CASAPGQLYNEQFF. CDR3 nucleotide sequence: TGTGCTAGTGCTCCCGGACAGCTTTACAATGAGCAGTTCTTC.

Only a few counts were recorded for this clone. This chain joins TRBV5-4 and TRBJ2-7, with D possibly matching TRBD1 (5 bases). Trimming removed 3 bases at V and 7 bases at J, with 14 bases between. The germline V gene has CDR1 SGHNT and CDR2 YYREEE (reference sequence). This CDR3 spans 13 amino acids. The CDR3 spells CASSSATGGEQYF. CDR3 bases: TGTGCCAGCAGCTCGGCTACAGGTGGGGAGCAGTACTTC.

Here the CDR3 DNA reads TGCGCCAGCAGCCAAGATTGGGACAGCACTGACTACGAGCAGTACTTC. Its protein is CASSQDWDSTDYEQYF. The chain has TRBV4-3 and TRBJ2-7; 7 bases line up with TRBD1. The germline CDR1 and CDR2 sequences are LGHNA and YSLEER. CDR3 length: 16 residues. V shed 0 bases and J 3 bases; nucleotides not matched to a gene: 8.

A few counts support this clone. The chain is built from TRBV19 and TRBJ1-2; a weak D match, TRBD1 (6 bases). Germline-derived CDR1 and CDR2 are LNHDA and SQIVND (reference sequence). This CDR3 is 13 amino acids long. V was trimmed by 6 bases and J by 2 bases, leaving 10 bases between them. CDR3 sequence reads: CASRDSLNYGYTF. CDR3 nucleotides: TGTGCCAGTAGGGACAGTCTGAACTATGGCTACACCTTC.

This clone came up once. This chain links TRBV19 with TRBJ2-7; TRBD2 matches at 13 bases. The V gene's germline CDR1 is LNHDA and CDR2 SQIVND (reference sequence). The V segment lost 5 bases and the J segment 7 bases; nucleotides outside the gene matches: 8. There are 15 residues in the CDR3. The CDR3 DNA is TGTGCCAGTAGTCCGCGGACTAGCGGGGGAGGAGAGCAGTACTTC. Protein product: CASSPRTSGGGEQYF.

This clone was observed a handful of times. The DNA of the CDR3 is TGTGCCAGCAGCCCCCCTGGACAAGGTGAAGCTTTCTTT. Protein product: CASSPPGQGEAFF. The J gene is TRBJ1-1, the V gene TRBV7-9, with TRBD1 as a possible D gene (5 bases). There are 13 residues in the CDR3. The germline V and J ends were trimmed by 5 bases and 7 bases, with 14 bases remaining between them. Per germline, CDR1 SEHNR and CDR2 FQNEAQ (reference sequence).

This clone came up a few times. In DNA, the CDR3 is TGTGCCAGCAGCTTGGATCTAGCGGGGGAAGAGACCCAGTACTTC. This sequence encodes CASSLDLAGEETQYF. This sequence joins TRBV5-4 and TRBJ2-5; 10 bases align to TRBD2. The CDR3 has 15 residues. In germline, CDR1 is SGHNT, CDR2 YYREEE (reference sequence). Trimming removed 0 bases from V and 3 bases from J; junction bases left unmatched: 2.

The chain has TRBV15 and TRBJ1-1, with D uncertain. Deletions cut 0 bases from V and 14 bases from J, with 10 bases between. Germline V CDR1 and CDR2: LNHNV, YYDKDF (reference sequence). The CDR3 is made up of 11 amino acids. CDR3 in amino acids: CATSRDRREFF. Written as DNA, the CDR3 is TGTGCCACCAGCAGAGATCGGAGAGAATTCTTT.

The table lists this clone with a few counts. This chain links TRBV30 with TRBJ2-1; unclear D gene. Germline V CDR1 and CDR2: GTSNPN, SVGIG (reference sequence). Trimming shortened V by 4 bases and J by 3 bases, and 7 bases separated the two germline ends. This CDR3 spans 12 amino acids. The CDR3 DNA reads as TGTGCCTGGATTCGGGTCTACAATGAGCAGTTCTTC. It specifies CAWIRVYNEQFF. Supplemented by reference TRBV30 and TRBJ2-1, the full variable domain reads SQTIHQWPATLVQPVGSPLSLECTVEGTSNPNLYWYRQAAGRGLQLLFYSVGIGQISSEVPQNLSASRPQDRQFILSSKKLLLSDSGFYLCAWIRVYNEQFFGPGTRLTVL.

The chain has TRBV18 and TRBJ2-5; 8 bases agree with TRBD1. The DNA end favors TRBJ2-7, so the J call may be wrong. Germline V gives CDR1 KGHSH, CDR2 LQKENI. The CDR3 spans 14 residues. The CDR3 reads CASSPGTGTYEQYF. The DNA for the CDR3 is TGTGCCAGCTCACCCGGGACAGGAACCTACGAGCAGTACTTC.

This clone was seen only a few times. This chain connects TRBV6-4 to TRBJ1-2; D remains unclear. CDR1 and CDR2 (germline): MRHNA, SNTAGT. The ends were cut back, 0 bases at V and 8 bases at J, with 10 bases in the middle. This CDR3 is 13 amino acids long. The CDR3 DNA follows: TGTGCCAGCAGTGACTCGAGGGTAGGGGGCTACACCTTC. Translation: CASSDSRVGGYTF.

This clone appeared a few times. CDR3 loop: CSVEGGTENNEQFF. CDR3 in DNA: TGCAGCGTTGAAGGAGGGACAGAAAACAATGAGCAGTTCTTC. This rearrangement joins TRBV29-1 to TRBJ2-1; 7 bases agree with TRBD1. Per the germline V gene, CDR1 is SQVTM and CDR2 is ANQGSEA. CDR3 size: 14 residues. The ends lost 1 base at V and 5 bases at J; junction bases unmatched: 5.

The rearrangement joins TRBV7-8 to TRBJ2-7; D unclear. CDR3 size: 12 residues. Germline V gene data show CDR1 as SGHVS and CDR2 as FQNEAQ. V lost 3 bases to trimming and J lost 5 bases, with 8 bases between them. CDR3 nucleotide sequence: TGTGCCAGCAGCTTGAGTGGTCACGAGCAGTACTTC. It encodes CASSLSGHEQYF.

This clone was detected only a few times. The chain joins TRBV7-3 to TRBJ1-2; 10 nucleotides line up with TRBD1. The CDR3 is 14 residues long. Trimming at V came to 5 bases and at J to 6 bases, leaving 6 bases not matched to a gene. Germline values: CDR1 SGHTA, CDR2 FQGTGA. CDR3 loop: CASSTGTGANGYTF. In DNA form, the CDR3 reads TGTGCCAGCAGCACCGGGACAGGGGCGAATGGCTACACCTTC.

Only a few counts were recorded for this clone. The chain carries TRBV30 and TRBJ2-7, with D possibly TRBD2 on 5 matching bases. Trimming cost V 0 bases and J 3 bases, with 6 bases left between them. Looked up from germline, CDR1 is GTSNPN and CDR2 is SVGIG (reference sequence). The CDR3 length is 12 residues. In DNA form, the CDR3 reads TGTGCCTGGAGTGTAGGAGGCTACGAGCAGTACTTC. It codes for CAWSVGGYEQYF. Full variable domain (remainder filled in from reference TRBV30 and TRBJ2-7): SQTIHQWPATLVQPVGSPLSLECTVEGTSNPNLYWYRQAAGRGLQLLFYSVGIGQISSEVPQNLSASRPQDRQFILSSKKLLLSDSGFYLCAWSVGGYEQYFGPGTRLTVT.